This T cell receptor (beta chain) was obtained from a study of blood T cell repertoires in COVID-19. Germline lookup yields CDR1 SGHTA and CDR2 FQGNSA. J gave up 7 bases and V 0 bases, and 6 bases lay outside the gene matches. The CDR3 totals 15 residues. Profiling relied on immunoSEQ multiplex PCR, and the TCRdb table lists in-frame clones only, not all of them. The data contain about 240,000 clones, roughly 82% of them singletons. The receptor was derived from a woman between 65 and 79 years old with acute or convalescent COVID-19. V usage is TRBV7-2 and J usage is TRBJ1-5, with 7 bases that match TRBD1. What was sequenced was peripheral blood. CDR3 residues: CASSLALTGLQPQHF. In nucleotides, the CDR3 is TGTGCCAGCAGCTTAGCGTTGACAGGGCTCCAGCCCCAGCATTTT.